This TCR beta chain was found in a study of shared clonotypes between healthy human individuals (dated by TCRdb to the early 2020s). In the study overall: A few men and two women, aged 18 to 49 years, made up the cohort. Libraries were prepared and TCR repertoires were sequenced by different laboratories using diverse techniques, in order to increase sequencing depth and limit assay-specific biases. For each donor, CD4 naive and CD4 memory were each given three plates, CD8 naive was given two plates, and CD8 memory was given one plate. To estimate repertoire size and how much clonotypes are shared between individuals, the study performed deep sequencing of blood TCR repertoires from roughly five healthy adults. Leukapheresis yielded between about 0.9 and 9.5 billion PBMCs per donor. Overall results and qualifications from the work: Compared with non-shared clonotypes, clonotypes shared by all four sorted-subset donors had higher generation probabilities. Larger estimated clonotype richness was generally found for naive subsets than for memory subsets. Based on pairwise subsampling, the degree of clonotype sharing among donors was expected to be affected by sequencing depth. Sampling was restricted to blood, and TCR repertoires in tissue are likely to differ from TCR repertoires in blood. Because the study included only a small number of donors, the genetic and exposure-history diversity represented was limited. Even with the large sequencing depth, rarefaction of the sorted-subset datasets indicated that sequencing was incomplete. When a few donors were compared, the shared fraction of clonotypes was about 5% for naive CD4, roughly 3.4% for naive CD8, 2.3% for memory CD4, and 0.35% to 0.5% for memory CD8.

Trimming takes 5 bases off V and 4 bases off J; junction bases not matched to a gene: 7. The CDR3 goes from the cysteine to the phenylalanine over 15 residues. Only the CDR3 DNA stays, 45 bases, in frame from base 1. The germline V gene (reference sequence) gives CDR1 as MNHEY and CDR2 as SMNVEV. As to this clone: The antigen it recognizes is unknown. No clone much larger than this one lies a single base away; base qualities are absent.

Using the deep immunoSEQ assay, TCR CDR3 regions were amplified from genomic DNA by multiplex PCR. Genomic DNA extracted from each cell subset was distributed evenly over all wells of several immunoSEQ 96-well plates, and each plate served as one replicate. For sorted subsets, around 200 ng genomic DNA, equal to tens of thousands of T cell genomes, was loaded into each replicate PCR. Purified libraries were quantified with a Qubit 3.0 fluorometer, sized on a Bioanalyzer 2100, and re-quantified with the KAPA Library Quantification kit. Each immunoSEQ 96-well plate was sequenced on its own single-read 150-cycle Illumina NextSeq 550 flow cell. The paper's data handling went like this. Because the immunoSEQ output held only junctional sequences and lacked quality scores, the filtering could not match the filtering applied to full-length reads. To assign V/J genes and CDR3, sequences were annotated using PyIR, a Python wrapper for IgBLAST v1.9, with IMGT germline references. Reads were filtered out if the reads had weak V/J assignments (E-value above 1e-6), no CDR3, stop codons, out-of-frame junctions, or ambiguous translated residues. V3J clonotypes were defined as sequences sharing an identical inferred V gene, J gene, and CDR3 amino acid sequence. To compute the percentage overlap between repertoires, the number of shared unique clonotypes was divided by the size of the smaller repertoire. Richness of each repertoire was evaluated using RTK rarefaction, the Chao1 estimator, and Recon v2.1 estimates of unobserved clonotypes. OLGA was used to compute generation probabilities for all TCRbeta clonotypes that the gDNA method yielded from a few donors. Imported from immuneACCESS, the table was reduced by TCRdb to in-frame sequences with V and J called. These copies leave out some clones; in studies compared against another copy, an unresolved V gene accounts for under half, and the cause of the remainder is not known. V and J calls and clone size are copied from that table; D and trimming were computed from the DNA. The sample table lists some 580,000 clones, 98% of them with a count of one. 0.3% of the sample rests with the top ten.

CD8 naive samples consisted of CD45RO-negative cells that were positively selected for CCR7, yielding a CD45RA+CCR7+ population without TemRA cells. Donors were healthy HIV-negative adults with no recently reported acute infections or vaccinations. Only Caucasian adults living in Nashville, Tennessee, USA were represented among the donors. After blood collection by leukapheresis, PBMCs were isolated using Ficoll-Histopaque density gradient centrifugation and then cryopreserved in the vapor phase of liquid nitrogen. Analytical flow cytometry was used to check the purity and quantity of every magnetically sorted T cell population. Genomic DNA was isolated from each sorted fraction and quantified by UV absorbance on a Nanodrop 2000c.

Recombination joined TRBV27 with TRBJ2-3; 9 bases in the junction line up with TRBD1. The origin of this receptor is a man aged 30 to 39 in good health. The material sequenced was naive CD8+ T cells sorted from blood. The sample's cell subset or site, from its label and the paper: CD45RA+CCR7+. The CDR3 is CASSAGTGSSDTQYF. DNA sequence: TGTGCCAGCAGTGCGGGGACAGGGTCGTCAGATACGCAGTATTTT.